This is a list of T cell receptor beta chains from one sample in a study of early T cells in non-severe SARS-CoV-2 infection. TCRdb re-analysed the 5' RACE reads in MiXCR, keeping a single row per CDR3 protein. The data hold 25,000 to 35,000 distinct CDR3 sequences, with about 2.7% observed a single time. Material: whole blood. Receptors originate from an adult who was a healthcare worker with PCR-confirmed SARS-CoV-2 infection or an uninfected control (not recorded which). The CDR3 runs from the conserved cysteine through the conserved F or W. Each record gives: V gene, clone size, J gene, D gene, CDR3 protein, CDR3 DNA. The D gene is left open where the match is weak. Clone size reads once, few, many, or a class if the clone is expanded.

v_call: TRBV9; clone_size: many; j_call: TRBJ2-2; d_call: NA; cdr3_aa: CASSIRQANTGELFF; cdr3_nt: TGTGCCAGCAGCATAAGACAGGCGAACACCGGGGAGCTGTTTTTT
v_call: TRBV10-1; clone_size: few; j_call: TRBJ2-3; d_call: TRBD2; cdr3_aa: CATSNGGGPGDTQYF; cdr3_nt: TGCGCCACCTCGAACGGGGGGGGCCCCGGAGATACGCAGTATTTT
v_call: TRBV5-4; clone_size: many; j_call: TRBJ1-6; d_call: TRBD1; cdr3_aa: CASSPRSQGAGNSPLHF; cdr3_nt: TGTGCCAGCAGCCCTAGGTCCCAGGGGGCAGGAAATTCACCCCTCCACTTT
v_call: TRBV30; clone_size: many; j_call: TRBJ1-6; d_call: NA; cdr3_aa: CAWSEKGNSPLHF; cdr3_nt: TGTGCCTGGAGTGAGAAGGGTAATTCACCCCTCCACTTT
v_call: TRBV3-1; clone_size: few; j_call: TRBJ2-3; d_call: NA; cdr3_aa: CASSQDLKGTDTQYF; cdr3_nt: TGTGCCAGCAGCCAAGATCTTAAGGGGACAGATACGCAGTATTTT
v_call: TRBV18; clone_size: many; j_call: TRBJ2-5; d_call: TRBD2; cdr3_aa: CASSPGLAKRVQETQYF; cdr3_nt: TGTGCCAGCTCACCGGGACTAGCGAAAAGGGTTCAAGAGACCCAGTACTTC
v_call: TRBV11-2; clone_size: many; j_call: TRBJ2-1; d_call: NA; cdr3_aa: CASSSSTRQVQQFF; cdr3_nt: TGTGCCAGCAGCTCCTCAACCCGACAAGTCCAGCAGTTCTTC
v_call: TRBV11-2; clone_size: large; j_call: TRBJ2-5; d_call: NA; cdr3_aa: CASSLGGGSQETQYF; cdr3_nt: TGTGCCAGCAGCTTGGGAGGTGGCAGCCAAGAGACCCAGTACTTC
v_call: TRBV5-1; clone_size: many; j_call: TRBJ2-5; d_call: NA; cdr3_aa: CASSLAPGLQETQYF; cdr3_nt: TGCGCCAGCAGCTTGGCCCCAGGGCTCCAAGAGACCCAGTACTTC
v_call: TRBV7-2; clone_size: many; j_call: TRBJ2-5; d_call: NA; cdr3_aa: CASSPQPGHLQVTQYF; cdr3_nt: TGTGCCAGCAGCCCACAACCTGGACACCTCCAAGTGACCCAGTACTTC
v_call: TRBV10-3; clone_size: medium-sized; j_call: TRBJ2-6; d_call: NA; cdr3_aa: CAISEINTGANVLTF; cdr3_nt: TGTGCCATCAGTGAAATTAATACCGGGGCCAACGTCCTGACTTTC
v_call: TRBV18; clone_size: many; j_call: TRBJ1-5; d_call: TRBD1; cdr3_aa: CASSLDRDQPQHF; cdr3_nt: TGTGCCAGCTCACTCGACAGGGATCAGCCCCAGCATTTT
v_call: TRBV5-1; clone_size: many; j_call: TRBJ1-4; d_call: NA; cdr3_aa: CASSPKSVNEKLFF; cdr3_nt: TGCGCCAGCAGCCCGAAATCTGTTAATGAAAAACTGTTTTTT
v_call: TRBV5-1; clone_size: medium-sized; j_call: TRBJ1-1; d_call: NA; cdr3_aa: CASSLVQSGGEAFF; cdr3_nt: TGCGCCAGCAGCTTGGTCCAGTCCGGAGGTGAAGCTTTCTTT
v_call: TRBV19; clone_size: many; j_call: TRBJ1-6; d_call: TRBD1; cdr3_aa: CASSPGTGGKDWALHF; cdr3_nt: TGTGCCAGTAGTCCCGGGACAGGGGGTAAAGATTGGGCCCTCCACTTT
v_call: TRBV10-2; clone_size: many; j_call: TRBJ1-2; d_call: NA; cdr3_aa: CASSEKAANYGYTF; cdr3_nt: TGCGCCAGCAGTGAGAAGGCGGCGAACTATGGCTACACCTTC
v_call: TRBV18; clone_size: many; j_call: TRBJ2-5; d_call: TRBD1; cdr3_aa: CASSGQGKQETQYF; cdr3_nt: TGTGCCAGCTCCGGACAGGGAAAACAAGAGACCCAGTACTTC
v_call: TRBV6-2/TRBV6-3; clone_size: few; j_call: TRBJ2-6; d_call: TRBD1; cdr3_aa: CASSYLGTAISGANVLTF; cdr3_nt: TGTGCCAGCAGTTACCTAGGGACAGCCATCTCTGGGGCCAACGTCCTGACTTTC
v_call: TRBV5-6; clone_size: many; j_call: TRBJ1-5; d_call: TRBD1; cdr3_aa: CASSSLRGRNQPQHF; cdr3_nt: TGTGCCAGCAGCTCGCTCAGGGGGCGGAATCAGCCCCAGCATTTT
v_call: TRBV29-1; clone_size: many; j_call: TRBJ1-6; d_call: TRBD1; cdr3_aa: CSVESSGGDSPLHF; cdr3_nt: TGCAGCGTTGAATCCTCAGGGGGTGATTCACCCCTCCACTTT
v_call: TRBV6-6; clone_size: many; j_call: TRBJ1-6; d_call: TRBD1; cdr3_aa: CASRQSQGRSPLHF; cdr3_nt: TGTGCCAGCAGGCAATCACAGGGGAGGTCACCCCTCCACTTT
v_call: TRBV11-2; clone_size: medium-sized; j_call: TRBJ1-2; d_call: NA; cdr3_aa: CASSSPREQWTALEYGYTF; cdr3_nt: TGTGCCAGCAGCTCGCCCCGAGAACAATGGACAGCCTTGGAGTATGGCTACACCTTC
v_call: TRBV20-1; clone_size: many; j_call: TRBJ1-2; d_call: NA; cdr3_aa: CSAKSWEANYGYTF; cdr3_nt: TGCAGTGCTAAATCATGGGAAGCTAACTATGGCTACACCTTC